Below are 28 T cell receptor beta chains sequenced from a single sample in a study of shared clonotypes between healthy human individuals (TCRdb year 2020). Library construction relied on the immunoSEQ multiplex PCR assay. TCRdb mirrors the immuneACCESS table, restricted to in-frame sequences. Some clones are absent from its copies; in checked studies, under half trace to an unresolved V gene, and the reason for the others is unknown. The sample table holds more than 400,000 clones, of which approximately 95% were seen once. The ten largest clones capture 0.055% to 0.075% of the sample. Sequenced material: naive CD4+ T cells sorted from blood. Explained via the paper, the cell subset or site label denotes: CD45RA+ positively selected. Source of these receptors: a woman aged 25 to 39 in good health.

This clone was seen a single time. The chain recombines TRBV19 with TRBJ2-5; the match to TRBD2 covers 13 bases. Per germline, CDR1 LNHDA and CDR2 SQIVND (reference sequence). V lost 3 bases to trimming and J lost 7 bases; unmatched junction nucleotides: 14. This CDR3 region has 18 residues. Written as DNA, the CDR3 is TGTGCCAGTAGTATTAGGACTAGCGGGGGTATCGGTATTGGGACCCAGTACTTC. Its protein product is CASSIRTSGGIGIGTQYF. Variable domain in full (rest from reference TRBV19 and TRBJ2-5): DGGITQSPKYLFRKEGQNVTLSCEQNLNHDAMYWYRQDPGQGLRLIYYSQIVNDFQKGDIAEGYSVSREKKESFPLTVTSAQKNPTAFYLCASSIRTSGGIGIGTQYFGPGTRLLVL.

The V call is TRBV7-3, the J call TRBJ2-7; TRBD2 matches at 12 bases. This CDR3 is built from 18 residues. Germline V gene lookup returns CDR1 SGHTA and CDR2 FQGTGA. With V trimmed by 2 bases and J by 11 bases, 19 bases remained unmatched. The CDR3 protein is CASSLLGTGLLAGGGKYF. In DNA form, the CDR3 reads TGTGCCAGCAGCTTATTAGGGACAGGGTTACTAGCGGGAGGCGGAAAGTACTTC.

The gene calls are TRBV6-5 and TRBJ2-5; D may be TRBD2 (6 bases). The last part of the DNA fits TRBJ2-7 better; the J call may be wrong. Germline V gives CDR1 MNHEY, CDR2 SVGAGI. The CDR3 consists of 15 residues. CDR3 amino acids: CASSLRMLASSEQYF. The DNA of the CDR3 is TGTGCCAGCAGCTTAAGAATGCTAGCGTCTTCCGAGCAGTACTTC.

This chain uses TRBV21-1 with TRBJ2-6. TRBV21-1 represents a pseudogene. CDR3 size: 14 residues. The CDR3 nucleotides read TGTGCCAGCGAACGCCCCTCGGGGGCCAACGTCCTGACTTTC. Amino acids: CASERPSGANVLTF.

This rearrangement joins TRBV7-9 to TRBJ2-1, with 9 bases identical to TRBD2. Germline CDR1 reads SEHNR; CDR2 reads FQNEAQ (reference sequence). J lost 9 bases, V lost 5 bases, and 8 bases had no gene match. This CDR3 contains 14 residues. The CDR3 loop is CASSLAGTSTEQFF. The CDR3 coding sequence is TGTGCCAGCAGCCTGGCCGGGACTAGCACTGAGCAGTTCTTC.

This sequence joins TRBV14 and TRBJ1-6, with D possibly matching TRBD1 (5 bases). Deletions cut 4 bases from V and 6 bases from J, with 10 bases between. Germline CDR1 is SGHDN and CDR2 is FVKESK. The CDR3 loop spans 14 amino acids. The chain's CDR3 is CASSRGRLNSPLHF. The CDR3 bases are TGTGCCAGCAGCCGGGGCAGGCTTAATTCACCCCTCCACTTT.

This chain uses TRBV6-4 with TRBJ1-5, with unresolved D. The CDR3 totals 15 residues. Germline V gene lookup returns CDR1 MRHNA and CDR2 SNTAGT. V was shortened by 7 bases and J by 7 bases, with 20 bases between the two germline ends. In DNA, the CDR3 is TGTGCCAGCACCGAACCGGAGGCGGGCGGGCAGCCCCAGCATTTT. Amino acids: CASTEPEAGGQPQHF.

The chain is built from TRBV19 and TRBJ2-1; 11 positions match TRBD2. The junction had 7 bases not matched to a gene; V was cut back by 5 bases and J by 4 bases. Germline CDR1 and CDR2: LNHDA and SQIVND (reference sequence). This CDR3 has 16 residues. The CDR3 DNA reads as TGTGCCAGTAGTCTACTAGCGGGAGTTTGGTACAATGAGCAGTTCTTC. Translation: CASSLLAGVWYNEQFF. The variable domain in full, completed from reference TRBV19 and TRBJ2-1, reads DGGITQSPKYLFRKEGQNVTLSCEQNLNHDAMYWYRQDPGQGLRLIYYSQIVNDFQKGDIAEGYSVSREKKESFPLTVTSAQKNPTAFYLCASSLLAGVWYNEQFFGPGTRLTVL.

The chain combines TRBV15 with TRBJ2-1, with D possibly matching TRBD2 (6 bases). Germline V lookup: CDR1 LNHNV, CDR2 YYDKDF (reference sequence). Trimming cost V 1 base and J 1 base, with 17 bases left between them. This CDR3 spans 18 amino acids. The CDR3 sequence: CATSRGGGTSKSYNEQFF. The CDR3, as DNA: TGTGCCACCAGCAGAGGGGGCGGGACGAGCAAGTCCTACAATGAGCAGTTCTTC.

The chain employs TRBV6-4 and TRBJ2-5; 10 nucleotides line up with TRBD2. Germline V gene lookup returns CDR1 MRHNA and CDR2 SNTAGT. The CDR3 consists of 14 residues. V shed 3 bases, J shed 12 bases, and the junction held 10 bases outside the gene matches. The CDR3 nucleotides are TGTGCCAGCAGTGAACGTTTTAGCGGGAGGCGGGAGTACTTC. Its protein is CASSERFSGRREYF.

The chain combines TRBV2 with TRBJ2-3, with D possibly TRBD2 on 6 matching bases. Trimming removed 4 bases at V and 5 bases at J, with 13 bases between. The CDR3 is made up of 14 amino acids. From germline, CDR1 is SNHLY and CDR2 FYNNEI. DNA for the CDR3: TGTGCCAGCAGTGTAGGCAGGCGGGGAGATACGCAGTATTTT. It is translated as CASSVGRRGDTQYF. Full variable domain (remainder filled in from reference TRBV2 and TRBJ2-3): EPEVTQTPSHQVTQMGQEVILRCVPISNHLYFYWYRQILGQKVEFLVSFYNNEISEKSEIFDDQFSVERPDGSNFTLKIRSTKLEDSAMYFCASSVGRRGDTQYFGPGTRLTVL.

The chain carries TRBV7-9 and TRBJ1-1; D not resolved. The germline gives CDR1 SEHNR, CDR2 FQNEAQ (reference sequence). The germline V and J ends were trimmed by 5 bases and 3 bases, with 16 bases remaining between them. There are 15 residues in the CDR3. The DNA for the CDR3 is TGTGCCAGCAGCCCCTGGCAGTTTGTCTACACTGAAGCTTTCTTT. This translates into CASSPWQFVYTEAFF.

This chain's CDR3 is CATHPMARMNTEAFF. In DNA, the CDR3 is TGTGCCACCCACCCCATGGCCCGCATGAACACTGAAGCTTTCTTT. The chain links TRBV27 to TRBJ1-1, with D hard to call. Germline assignment: CDR1 MNHEY and CDR2 SMNVEV (reference sequence). Trimming removed 10 bases at V and 0 bases at J, with 18 bases between. The CDR3 runs 15 residues.

V gene TRBV20-1 combines with J gene TRBJ2-1; D unclear. CDR1 and CDR2 from the germline V gene are DFQATT and SNEGSKA (reference sequence). Trimming left V 0 bases short and J 10 bases short, with 4 bases between. The CDR3 covers 10 residues. CDR3 coding DNA: TGCAGTGCTAGAGATCTGGAGCAGTTCTTC. Protein: CSARDLEQFF.

The rearrangement joins TRBV28 to TRBJ2-3; the D is unclear. Germline V gene sequence: CDR1 MDHEN, CDR2 SYDVKM. The CDR3 runs to 15 residues. V lost 4 bases and J 2 bases, leaving 13 bases between the germline ends. CDR3 loop: CASSSSAEFTDTQYF. CDR3 sequence (DNA): TGTGCCAGCAGTTCCTCGGCCGAATTCACAGATACGCAGTATTTT. Complete variable domain (other parts from reference TRBV28 and TRBJ2-3): DVKVTQSSRYLVKRTGEKVFLECVQDMDHENMFWYRQDPGLGLRLIYFSYDVKMKEKGDIPEGYSVSREKKERFSLILESASTNQTSMYLCASSSSAEFTDTQYFGPGTRLTVL.

This clone was found once. V is TRBV5-1 and J is TRBJ2-7; D possibly corresponds to TRBD2 (6 bases). CDR3 length: 21 residues. Germline CDR1 is SGHRS and CDR2 is YFSETQ. V was cut by 3 bases and J by 0 bases, with 31 bases left in between. The DNA for the CDR3 is TGCGCCAGCAGCTGGGGCTTCTTCGGGTTGGTAGCGGAAAGGAGCTCCTACGAGCAGTACTTC. Its translation is CASSWGFFGLVAERSSYEQYF. Together with reference TRBV5-1 and TRBJ2-7, the CDR3 gives the full variable domain: KAGVTQTPRYLIKTRGQQVTLSCSPISGHRSVSWYQQTPGQGLQFLFEYFSETQRNKGNFPGRFSGRQFSNSRSEMNVSTLELGDSALYLCASSWGFFGLVAERSSYEQYFGPGTRLTVT.

The chain has TRBV18 and TRBJ1-1; possibly TRBD1 for D (5 bases). Germline CDR1 reads KGHSH; CDR2 reads LQKENI. Trimming removed 3 bases at V and 0 bases at J, with 11 bases between. The CDR3 contains 15 residues. The DNA for the CDR3 is TGTGCCAGCTCACCCCAGACAGAGATGAACACTGAAGCTTTCTTT. Translating gives CASSPQTEMNTEAFF.

The count of this clone is one. The chain links TRBV5-1 to TRBJ2-5; either TRBD1 or TRBD2 may supply D (5 bases each). Germline loops: CDR1 SGHRS, CDR2 YFSETQ. The CDR3 is 15 residues long. V was pared by 4 bases and J by 6 bases, with 19 bases between. The CDR3 coding sequence is TGCGCCAGCAGCCCTCCAGGGACCGCCTTAAAGACCCAGTACTTC. This sequence encodes CASSPPGTALKTQYF.

The chain recombines TRBV28 with TRBJ2-5, with D possibly being TRBD2 (6 bases). CDR1 and CDR2 from the germline V gene are MDHEN and SYDVKM. The V end was cut by 7 bases, the J end by 5 bases, with 17 bases between. This CDR3 is built from 14 residues. The CDR3 DNA follows: TGTGCCAGCAACATGGAGGGAGTTGGGGAGACCCAGTACTTC. Residues: CASNMEGVGETQYF.

The chain recombines TRBV28 with TRBJ2-7, with 8 positions matching TRBD2. Germline values: CDR1 MDHEN, CDR2 SYDVKM. V was clipped by 6 bases and J by 4 bases; unmatched bases: 5. This CDR3 is built from 13 residues. CDR3 nucleotide sequence: TGTGCCAGCAGCAGGACTAGCCCATACGAGCAGTACTTC. This encodes CASSRTSPYEQYF.

The rearrangement joins TRBV18 to TRBJ2-7; TRBD1 matches 8 bases. The length of the CDR3 is 14 residues. In germline, CDR1 is KGHSH, CDR2 LQKENI. The V and J ends lost 3 bases and 7 bases, in that order; junction bases with no gene match: 8. The CDR3 sequence: CASSPRTGPEEQYF. In DNA form, the CDR3 reads TGTGCCAGCTCACCTCGGACAGGGCCGGAGGAGCAGTACTTC.

The chain recombines TRBV6-5 with TRBJ1-4; perhaps TRBD1 as D (5 bases). This CDR3 comprises 14 residues. CDR1 is MNHEY, CDR2 SVGAGI, per germline. V was pared by 6 bases and J by 7 bases, with 15 bases between. The CDR3 DNA reads TGTGCCAGCAGCCCCCAAGCTGGGGGTGAAAAACTGTTTTTT. Its translation is CASSPQAGGEKLFF.

V usage is TRBV7-2 and J usage is TRBJ1-2; D uncertain. The CDR3 is made up of 13 amino acids. Trimming left V 0 bases short and J 5 bases short, with 7 bases between. Germline V gene data show CDR1 as SGHTA and CDR2 as FQGNSA. The DNA for the CDR3 is TGTGCCAGCAGCTTAGCAGGGCCTTATGGCTACACCTTC. Translating it yields CASSLAGPYGYTF.

The V call is TRBV6-6, the J call TRBJ2-7, with 8 nucleotides matching TRBD1. This CDR3 is built from 14 residues. The germline V gene has CDR1 MNHNY and CDR2 SVGAGI (reference sequence). With V trimmed by 7 bases and J by 2 bases, 7 bases remained unmatched. The CDR3, as DNA: TGTGCCAGCAATCTCGACAGGGGCCCCTACGAGCAGTACTTC. Translating it yields CASNLDRGPYEQYF.

CDR3 nucleotide sequence: TGTGCCAGTAGTATAGCGACAGCCTACGAGCAGTACTTC. Translating it yields CASSIATAYEQYF. The chain joins TRBV19 to TRBJ2-5; D possibly corresponds to TRBD1 (5 bases). The better agreement between TRBJ2-7 and the DNA end casts doubt on the J call. Germline CDR1 LNHDA, CDR2 SQIVND (reference sequence). The CDR3 consists of 13 residues.

The chain carries TRBV21-1 and TRBJ2-5; the table gives TRBD2 as D, unverified against the DNA. TRBV21-1 is tagged as a pseudogene. This CDR3 region has 18 residues. In DNA form, the CDR3 reads TGTGCCAGCAGCAGGTCAGACTCCGGGACTACCTACCAAGAGACCCAGTACTTC. Residues: CASSRSDSGTTYQETQYF.

The gene calls are TRBV5-1 and TRBJ2-1, with unresolved D. The germline V gene has CDR1 SGHRS and CDR2 YFSETQ. Trimming stripped 1 base from V and 5 bases from J, with 7 bases between. This CDR3 is built from 13 residues. CDR3 loop: CASSLTRDNEQFF. CDR3 in DNA: TGCGCCAGCAGCTTGACTCGGGACAATGAGCAGTTCTTC. Looking up the rest from reference TRBV5-1 and TRBJ2-1 gives the full variable domain: KAGVTQTPRYLIKTRGQQVTLSCSPISGHRSVSWYQQTPGQGLQFLFEYFSETQRNKGNFPGRFSGRQFSNSRSEMNVSTLELGDSALYLCASSLTRDNEQFFGPGTRLTVL.

The V gene is TRBV18, the J gene TRBJ1-3; D remains ambiguous. This CDR3 is 16 amino acids long. The V gene's germline CDR1 is KGHSH and CDR2 LQKENI. V was trimmed by 4 bases and J by 0 bases, leaving 13 bases between them. The CDR3 sequence: CASSQTDEASGNTIYF. The CDR3 DNA reads as TGTGCCAGCTCACAAACGGACGAAGCCTCTGGAAACACCATATATTTT.